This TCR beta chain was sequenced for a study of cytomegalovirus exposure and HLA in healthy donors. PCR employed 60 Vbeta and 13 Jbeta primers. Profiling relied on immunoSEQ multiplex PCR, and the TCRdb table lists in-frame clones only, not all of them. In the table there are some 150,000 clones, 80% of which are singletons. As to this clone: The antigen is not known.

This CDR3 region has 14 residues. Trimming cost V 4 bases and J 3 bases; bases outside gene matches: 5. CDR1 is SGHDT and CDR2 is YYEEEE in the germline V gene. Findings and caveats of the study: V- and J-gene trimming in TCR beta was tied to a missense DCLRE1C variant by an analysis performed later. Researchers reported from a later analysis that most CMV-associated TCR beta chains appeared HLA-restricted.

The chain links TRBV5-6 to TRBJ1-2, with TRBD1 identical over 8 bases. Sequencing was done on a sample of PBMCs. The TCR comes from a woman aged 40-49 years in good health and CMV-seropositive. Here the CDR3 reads CASSPDRGYYGYTF. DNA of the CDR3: TGTGCCAGCAGCCCTGACAGGGGTTACTATGGCTACACCTTC. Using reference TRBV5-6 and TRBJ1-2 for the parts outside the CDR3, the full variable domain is DAGVTQSPTHLIKTRGQQVTLRCSPKSGHDTVSWYQQALGQGPQFIFQYYEEEERQRGNFPDRFSGHQFPNYSSELNVNALLLGDSALYLCASSPDRGYYGYTFGSGTRLTVV.